The entry that follows covers one T cell receptor (beta chain) sequence. Per donor, a minimum of one pre-ART and a minimum of two post-ART PBMC samples were available. Each participant with HIV received care in the United States. Every specimen provided roughly 0.85-11 million cryopreserved PBMC before DNA extraction took place. Germline CDR1 SGHRS, CDR2 YFSETQ. CDR3 length equals 18 residues. Trimming removed 1 base from V and 1 base from J, with 21 bases in between. Sequencing relied on immunoSEQ assay v3.0, run at survey level. Sequencing used immunoSEQ multiplex PCR; TCRdb keeps in-frame clones, though not all of them. The repertoire holds some 17,000 clones, more than 65% seen once, with around 13% in the top ten. This entry belongs to a study of long-term antiretroviral therapy in people with HIV.

The sample consisted of unsorted PBMCs, taken approximately 1.3 years before starting antiretroviral therapy. This receptor was obtained from a man aged 30 to 45 with HIV. The rearrangement links TRBV5-1 to TRBJ2-7, with D possibly being TRBD2 (7 bases). The DNA of the CDR3 is TGCGCCAGCAGCTTGTGGGCGAGGGGGGGGACAAATTCCTACGAGCAGTACTTC. Translated: CASSLWARGGTNSYEQYF.